This TCR beta chain was recovered during a study of blood T cell repertoires in COVID-19. Study details: The United States, Italy and Spain supplied acute and convalescent COVID-19 samples.

Methods used by the authors: Researchers report that nucleated cell counts were estimated from reference gene primer amplification. Here immunoSEQ multiplex PCR was the method, and the copy in TCRdb shows in-frame clones only, minus some. The V and J calls and the clone size are those of that table, but D and trimming were determined from the DNA. The table records tens of thousands of clones, around 87% of them present only once. The CDR3 totals 14 residues. V gave up 2 bases and J gave up 4 bases; unmatched junction bases: 1. CDR1 and CDR2 from the germline V gene are SGHRS and YFSETQ. This sequence was found in a man aged 50-60 years with active COVID-19. Sample: peripheral blood. The chain recombines TRBV5-1 with TRBJ2-3, with 10 bases aligning to TRBD2. The CDR3 DNA reads as TGCGCCAGCAGCTTAGGACTAGCGGCAGATACGCAGTATTTT. Protein: CASSLGLAADTQYF.